These 16 T cell receptor beta chains were all obtained from the same sample, sequenced in a study of metastatic and nonmetastatic thyroid tumors. Treatment of any kind had been given to no patient before thyroid surgery. TCRdb reprocessed the PCR reads using MiXCR. The repertoire holds about 40,000 clones, with over 25% as singletons. Material for sequencing was blood. These receptors all come from a male donor with papillary thyroid cancer or a benign thyroid nodule (not recorded which). Some clones in this sample may be carry-over from other donors' samples.

Remarks on this clone: A junction end diverges from the germline sequence, so it may reflect a read error. The gene calls are TRBV20-1 and TRBJ2-5; 8 bases align to TRBD1. This CDR3 is 13 amino acids long. CDR1 and CDR2 from the germline V gene are DFQATT and SNEGSKA (reference sequence). The CDR3 spells CSAPGTGQENQYF. Here the CDR3 DNA reads TGTAGTGCACCCGGGACAGGTCAAGAGAACCAGTACTTC.

This clone was counted at least ten times. Written as DNA, the CDR3 is TGTGCCAGCAGCTTTGATTACCTAGCGGGGGCCGGGGAGCTGTTTTTT. Its protein product is CASSFDYLAGAGELFF. The rearrangement links TRBV7-3 to TRBJ2-2; 10 nucleotides line up with TRBD2. CDR1 SGHTA and CDR2 FQGTGA come from the germline V gene. The CDR3 sequence is 16 residues long. With V trimmed by 3 bases and J by 6 bases, 7 bases remained unmatched. Complete variable domain (other parts from reference TRBV7-3 and TRBJ2-2): GAGVSQTPSNKVTEKGKYVELRCDPISGHTALYWYRQSLGQGPEFLIYFQGTGAADDSGLPNDRFFAVRPEGSVSTLKIQRTERGDSAVYLCASSFDYLAGAGELFFGEGSRLTVL.

The chain uses TRBV20-1 and TRBJ2-1; 8 positions agree with TRBD1. V lost 6 bases and J lost 8; bases outside the gene matches: 12. The length of the CDR3 is 14 residues. In germline, CDR1 is DFQATT, CDR2 SNEGSKA (reference sequence). CDR3 sequence reads: CSARPYLDRDEQFF. In nucleotides, the CDR3 is TGCAGTGCCCGACCTTACTTGGACAGGGATGAGCAGTTCTTC.

This clone was recorded many times. The chain has TRBV7-3 and TRBJ2-1; 10 nucleotides line up with TRBD2. After removal of 1 base from V and 0 bases from J, the junction contained 15 bases not matched to a gene. Germline-derived CDR1 and CDR2 are SGHTA and FQGTGA. This CDR3 contains 21 residues. The CDR3 is CASSLKARLGAGGSSYNEQFF. CDR3 DNA sequence: TGTGCCAGCAGCTTAAAGGCCCGCCTTGGAGCGGGAGGGAGCTCCTACAATGAGCAGTTCTTC.

In this sample, this clone turned up many times. The junction departs from germline at one end; a sequencing error may be responsible. This chain links TRBV5-4 with TRBJ2-3, with D uncertain. In germline, CDR1 is SGHNT, CDR2 YYREEE (reference sequence). This CDR3 comprises 12 residues. In DNA form, the CDR3 reads TGTGCCAGCAGCTTAGCGATATCCGACCTAAATTTT. Amino acids: CASSLAISDLNF.

This clone is medium-sized. This chain joins TRBV6-2 or TRBV6-3 and TRBJ2-3; 15 bases are shared with TRBD2. The CDR3 has 16 amino acids. J lost 6 bases, V lost 1 base, and 2 bases had no gene match. CDR1 is MNHEY, CDR2 SVGEGT, per germline. The DNA for the CDR3 is TGTGCCAGCAGTTACTGGACTAGCGGGAGGGCGGATACGCAGTATTTT. Protein sequence: CASSYWTSGRADTQYF.

The chain is built from TRBV12-3 or TRBV12-4 and TRBJ2-3, with D maybe TRBD2 (5 bases). The CDR3 contains 15 residues. V shed 5 bases and J shed 1 base, with 13 bases lying between them. CDR3 sequence: CASSPRGGGTDTQYF. Here the CDR3 DNA reads TGTGCCAGCAGTCCACGGGGTGGAGGCACAGATACGCAGTATTTT.

DNA for the CDR3: TGTGCCAGCAGTTACGACCAGGGGGGAGAAGAGACCCAGTACTTC. This sequence encodes CASSYDQGGEETQYF. The rearrangement joins TRBV6-5 to TRBJ2-5, with D perhaps matching TRBD1 (7 bases). V lost 2 bases to trimming and J lost 3 bases, with 13 bases between them. Germline lookup yields CDR1 MNHEY and CDR2 SVGAGI. This CDR3 contains 15 residues.

Only a few counts were recorded for this clone. The chain combines TRBV12-3 or TRBV12-4 with TRBJ2-7; no clear D. Deletions cut 6 bases from V and 3 bases from J, with 9 bases between. This CDR3 spans 12 amino acids. CDR3 loop: CASSRDRYEQYF. CDR3 bases: TGTGCCAGCAGCCGAGACCGCTACGAGCAGTACTTC.

This clone was observed at least ten times. The rearrangement joins TRBV15 to TRBJ1-5; D unclear. The CDR3 totals 17 residues. CDR1 and CDR2 (germline): LNHNV, YYDKDF (reference sequence). V was shortened by 1 base and J by 0 bases, with 13 bases between the two germline ends. In DNA form, the CDR3 reads TGTGCCACCAGCAGAGCTATGGGAGGGTATAGCAATCAGCCCCAGCATTTT. It is translated as CATSRAMGGYSNQPQHF.

V gene TRBV20-1 combines with J gene TRBJ1-1, with D perhaps TRBD1 (6 bases). Germline lookup yields CDR1 DFQATT and CDR2 SNEGSKA (reference sequence). CDR3 length: 13 residues. The V end was cut by 6 bases, the J end by 3 bases, with 14 bases between. The CDR3 nucleotides read TGCAGTGCCCACCAAGGGGGGGACACTGAAGCTTTCTTT. Translating gives CSAHQGGDTEAFF.

CDR3 coding DNA: TGTGCCAGCAGCTTAGTCGGACAGGGGAATTCACCCCTCCACTTT. It codes for CASSLVGQGNSPLHF. This chain joins TRBV11-2 and TRBJ1-6, with TRBD1 identical over 9 bases. The CDR3 extends over 15 amino acids. V dropped 1 base and J dropped 7; count of bases not matched to a gene: 2. The germline gives CDR1 SGHAT, CDR2 FQNNGV. Full variable domain (remainder filled in from reference TRBV11-2 and TRBJ1-6): EAGVAQSPRYKIIEKRQSVAFWCNPISGHATLYWYQQILGQGPKLLIQFQNNGVVDDSQLPKDRFSAERLKGVDSTLKIQPAKLEDSAVYLCASSLVGQGNSPLHFGNGTRLTVT.

This clone was counted many times. A read error is possible here, since a much larger clone lies one base away. This specimen includes other DNA sequences encoding the same CDR3. This chain links TRBV7-2 with TRBJ2-7; 7 bases are shared with TRBD1. J lost 3 bases, V lost 6 bases, and 8 bases had no gene match. This CDR3 is 14 amino acids long. The germline CDR1 and CDR2 sequences are SGHTA and FQGNSA. The CDR3 is CASSRDRWSYEQYF. The CDR3 nucleotides are TGTGCCAGCAGTCGGGACAGATGGAGCTACGAGCAGTACTTC.

The chain combines TRBV25-1 with TRBJ1-1; no definite D call. V was shortened by 7 bases and J by 0 bases, with 6 bases between the two germline ends. The CDR3 sequence is 12 residues long. CDR1 and CDR2 from the germline V gene are MGHDK and SYGVNS. DNA of the CDR3: TGTGCCAGCAAGGCGGTGAACACTGAAGCTTTCTTT. It specifies CASKAVNTEAFF.

This clone is medium-sized in the sample. The chain has TRBV30 and TRBJ1-3; no clear D. The CDR3 contains 13 residues. V was clipped by 2 bases and J by 4 bases, with 9 bases between them. Germline V gene lookup returns CDR1 GTSNPN and CDR2 SVGIG (reference sequence). The CDR3 DNA is TGTGCCTGGAGTTGGTCGGGGGGAAACACCATATATTTT. This encodes CAWSWSGGNTIYF.

The genes are TRBV28 and TRBJ2-3; the D is unclear. Between the trimmed V and J ends, which lost 6 bases and 6 bases, there was a span of 10 bases. Per germline, CDR1 MDHEN and CDR2 SYDVKM. CDR3 length: 12 amino acids. The CDR3 protein is CASSTVTDTQYF. The CDR3 region has the DNA TGTGCCAGCAGCACCGTTACGGATACGCAGTATTTT.